The 10 T cell receptor beta chains listed next were all sequenced from one sample in a study of PD-1 blockade in classical Hodgkin lymphoma. Produced via immunoSEQ multiplex PCR; TCRdb's table is partial and in-frame only. The data show under 100,000 clones, 80% to 85% seen once. Every patient had relapsed following autologous stem cell transplantation, and cohorts differed in brentuximab vedotin exposure. This specimen consisted of peripheral blood mononuclear cells (PBMCs), obtained at baseline. Receptors were obtained from a human donor with classical Hodgkin lymphoma.

This clone has a handful of counts. This rearrangement joins TRBV5-1 to TRBJ2-3; 10 bases fit TRBD2. The V gene end was trimmed by 7 bases and the J gene end by 4 bases; junction bases not matched to a gene: 6. Germline V gene data show CDR1 as SGHRS and CDR2 as YFSETQ. CDR3 length: 14 amino acids. The CDR3 DNA reads TGCGCCAGCCGCCTAGCGGGAGTGGCAGATACGCAGTATTTT. This encodes CASRLAGVADTQYF.

The chain joins TRBV4-1 to TRBJ1-1; the match to TRBD1 covers 8 bases. Germline CDR1 is MGHRA and CDR2 is YSYEKL. J was trimmed by 4 bases and V by 0 bases; bases with no gene match: 13. The CDR3 length is 18 residues. CDR3 residues: CASSQDTGQGAWGTEAFF. The CDR3 coding sequence is TGCGCCAGCAGCCAAGATACAGGGCAGGGGGCGTGGGGCACTGAAGCTTTCTTT.

The chain is built from TRBV27 and TRBJ1-2, with TRBD1 identical over 10 bases. The V gene end was trimmed by 3 bases and the J gene end by 8 bases; junction bases not matched to a gene: 6. Per the germline V gene, CDR1 is MNHEY and CDR2 is SMNVEV (reference sequence). The CDR3 spans 14 residues. CDR3 sequence (DNA): TGTGCCAGCAGTTTTTTGGGACAGGGGAAAGGCTACACCTTC. Translating it yields CASSFLGQGKGYTF.

The chain is built from TRBV5-8 and TRBJ2-3, with D hard to call. CDR1 and CDR2 (germline): SGHTS, YDEGEE. Trimming removed 6 bases from V and 3 bases from J, with 8 bases in between. The CDR3 is 12 amino acids. DNA for the CDR3: TGTGCCAGCAATTTGCAAACAGATACGCAGTATTTT. Translating gives CASNLQTDTQYF.

The V and J genes are TRBV18 and TRBJ2-1, with TRBD2 as a possible D gene (5 bases). The V and J ends lost 6 bases and 5 bases respectively, with 14 bases between them. CDR3 length: 14 amino acids. From germline, CDR1 is KGHSH and CDR2 LQKENI. CDR3: CASSKGLTDNEQFF. The CDR3 region has the DNA TGTGCCAGCTCGAAAGGACTTACCGACAATGAGCAGTTCTTC.

This sequence joins TRBV28 and TRBJ1-5; D ambiguous. Looked up from germline, CDR1 is MDHEN and CDR2 is SYDVKM. The CDR3 extends over 16 amino acids. Trimming removed 6 bases at V and 0 bases at J, with 15 bases between. The CDR3: CASSPTRILSNQPQHF. The DNA of the CDR3 is TGTGCCAGCAGCCCTACCAGGATACTTAGCAATCAGCCCCAGCATTTT. Looking up the rest from reference TRBV28 and TRBJ1-5 gives the full variable domain: DVKVTQSSRYLVKRTGEKVFLECVQDMDHENMFWYRQDPGLGLRLIYFSYDVKMKEKGDIPEGYSVSREKKERFSLILESASTNQTSMYLCASSPTRILSNQPQHFGDGTRLSIL.

The gene calls are TRBV5-1 and TRBJ2-3, with D tentatively TRBD2 (6 bases). Trimming cost V 4 bases and J 1 base, with 19 bases left between them. CDR3 length: 17 residues. The germline V gene encodes CDR1 SGHRS and CDR2 YFSETQ. CDR3 sequence (DNA): TGCGCCAGCAGCAAGCTAGCGCGAGGGGTTGGCACAGATACGCAGTATTTT. This sequence encodes CASSKLARGVGTDTQYF.

This clone appeared a single time. One end of the junction fails to match germline, which may point to a read error. The chain joins TRBV6-5 to TRBJ2-7; 8 nucleotides align to TRBD1. The V gene's germline CDR1 is MNHEY and CDR2 SVGAGI. The CDR3 sequence is 16 residues long. This CDR3 reads CASSYSAGGLPYEQYF. CDR3 nucleotides: TGTGCCAGCAGCTACTCGGCAGGGGGCCTCCCCTACGAGCAGTACTTC.

About this clone itself: This sample also contains other DNA sequences that code for the same CDR3. The rearrangement joins TRBV9 to TRBJ1-3; D is unclear. Between the trimmed V and J ends, which lost 0 bases and 0 bases, there was a span of 4 bases. This CDR3 has 14 residues. Germline CDR1 reads SGDLS; CDR2 reads YYNGEE. For the CDR3, the DNA is TGTGCCAGCAGCGTAGAGGGCTCTGGAAACACCATATATTTT. Its translation is CASSVEGSGNTIYF. Based on the CDR3 plus reference TRBV9 and TRBJ1-3, the full variable domain is DSGVTQTPKHLITATGQRVTLRCSPRSGDLSVYWYQQSLDQGLQFLIQYYNGEERAKGNILERFSAQQFPDLHSELNLSSLELGDSALYFCASSVEGSGNTIYFGEGSWLTVV.

The V call is TRBV6-1, the J call TRBJ1-4, with TRBD1 identical over 7 bases. Trimming at V came to 4 bases and at J to 5 bases, leaving 4 bases not matched to a gene. Germline V CDR1 and CDR2: MNHNS, SASEGT. The CDR3 sequence is 14 residues long. CDR3 bases: TGTGCCAGCAGTGCTGGAGGGGGCAATGAAAAACTGTTTTTT. Amino acids: CASSAGGGNEKLFF.